This T cell receptor beta chain originates from a study of blood T cells in healthy people across ages. Looking at the study overall: Per every two T cells, about one barcoded beta molecule was captured by template switching. Study-wide results and caveats: Among long-lived donors, naive CD4+ cells were more numerous and diversity higher than in aged donors. PBMCs were not sorted, which prevented a conclusive comparison of naive versus antigen-experienced cells.

For this clonotype: The target antigen is unknown.

It was with a sample-barcoded 5' primer and a J-beta primer mix that a second PCR of roughly 7 to 12 cycles was run. MiXCR was run by TCRdb on the 5' RACE reads, yielding one entry per CDR3 protein. The sample lists 600,000 to 800,000 distinct CDR3 sequences, around a fifth seen once, with roughly 3.4% in the top ten. Extractions gave at least 5 micrograms of total RNA per sample. The sequenced sample consisted of blood. The TCR was taken from a man between 65 and 85 years old in good health.

The CDR3 loop reads CASSQALGLAGNEQFF. Written as DNA, the CDR3 is TGTGCCAGCAGCCAAGCCCTCGGACTAGCGGGCAATGAGCAGTTCTTC. The chain has TRBV3-1 and TRBJ2-5; 11 bases are a match to TRBD2. TRBJ2-1 matches the DNA end more closely, so the J call is doubtful. This CDR3 spans 16 amino acids. The V gene's germline CDR1 is LGHDT and CDR2 YNNKEL (reference sequence).